The T cell receptor (beta chain) described here comes from a study of neoadjuvant nivolumab and ipilimumab in lung cancer. With 5 bases clipped from V and 2 bases from J, the junction kept 3 bases outside the gene matches. This CDR3 is 15 amino acids long. The germline gives CDR1 SGHAT, CDR2 FQNNGV. Only in-frame clones appear in the TCRdb table, and some are missing; sequencing was by immunoSEQ multiplex PCR. This repertoire shows several thousand clones, 89% found once; its top ten account for roughly 2.4%. This sequence was found in an adult with non-small cell lung cancer. Some clones in this sample may be carry-over from other donors' samples. The sample consisted of tumor tissue, taken after neoadjuvant nivolumab, alone or with ipilimumab, at or shortly before surgery. The rearrangement uses TRBV11-2 and TRBJ2-1; TRBD1 aligns across 10 bases. The CDR3 region is CASSPDRGTYNEQFF. The DNA for the CDR3 is TGTGCCAGCAGCCCGGACAGGGGGACCTACAATGAGCAGTTCTTC.